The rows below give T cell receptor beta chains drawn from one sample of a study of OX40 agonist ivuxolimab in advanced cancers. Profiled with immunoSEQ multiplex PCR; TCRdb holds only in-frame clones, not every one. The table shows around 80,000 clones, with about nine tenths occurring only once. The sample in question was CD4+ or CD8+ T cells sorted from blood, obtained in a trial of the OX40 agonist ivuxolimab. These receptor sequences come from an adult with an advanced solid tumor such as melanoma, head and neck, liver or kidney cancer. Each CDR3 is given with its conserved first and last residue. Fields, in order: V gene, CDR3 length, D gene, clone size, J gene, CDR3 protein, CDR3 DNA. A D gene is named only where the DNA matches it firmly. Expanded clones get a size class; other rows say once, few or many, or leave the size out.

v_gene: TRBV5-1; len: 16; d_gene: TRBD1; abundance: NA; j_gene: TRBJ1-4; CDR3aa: CASRAGTGATNEKLFF; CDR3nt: TGCGCCAGCAGGGCCGGGACAGGAGCAACTAATGAAAAACTGTTTTTT
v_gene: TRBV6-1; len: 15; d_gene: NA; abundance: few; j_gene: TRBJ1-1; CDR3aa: CASSPRGAQNTEAFF; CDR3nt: TGTGCCAGCAGCCCCAGAGGGGCGCAGAACACTGAAGCTTTCTTT
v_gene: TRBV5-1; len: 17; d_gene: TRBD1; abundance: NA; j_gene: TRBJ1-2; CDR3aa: CASSLMGRQGRADGYTF; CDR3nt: TGCGCCAGCAGCTTGATGGGTAGACAGGGGAGAGCGGATGGCTACACCTTC
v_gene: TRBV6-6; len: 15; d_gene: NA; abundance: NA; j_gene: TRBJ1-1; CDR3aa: CASSTDRPRRAEAFF; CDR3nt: TGTGCCAGCAGTACCGACAGACCCAGACGCGCTGAAGCTTTCTTT
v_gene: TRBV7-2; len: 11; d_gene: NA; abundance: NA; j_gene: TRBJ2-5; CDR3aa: CASSSRETQYF; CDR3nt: TGTGCCAGCAGCTCCCGGGAGACCCAGTACTTC
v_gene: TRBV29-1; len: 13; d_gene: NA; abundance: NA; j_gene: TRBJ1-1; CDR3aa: CSVGGWGNTEAFF; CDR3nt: TGCAGCGTTGGGGGGTGGGGGAACACTGAAGCTTTCTTT
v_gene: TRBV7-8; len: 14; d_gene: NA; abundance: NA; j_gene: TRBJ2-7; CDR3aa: CASSRRRESYEQYF; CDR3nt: TGTGCCAGCAGCCGTCGCAGGGAGTCCTACGAGCAGTACTTC
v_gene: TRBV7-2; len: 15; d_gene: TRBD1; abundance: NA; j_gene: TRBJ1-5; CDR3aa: CASSFSTGVPQPQHF; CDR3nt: TGTGCCAGCAGCTTCAGTACAGGGGTTCCTCAGCCCCAGCATTTT
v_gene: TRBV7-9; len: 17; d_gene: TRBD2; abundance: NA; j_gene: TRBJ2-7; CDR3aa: CASSLGVTGGATYEQYF; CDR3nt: TGTGCCAGCAGCCTAGGGGTCACGGGGGGAGCGACCTACGAGCAGTACTTC
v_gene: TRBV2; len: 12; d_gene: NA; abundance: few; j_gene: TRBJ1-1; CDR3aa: CASSVGGTEAFF; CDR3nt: TGTGCCAGCAGTGTTGGCGGAACTGAAGCTTTCTTT
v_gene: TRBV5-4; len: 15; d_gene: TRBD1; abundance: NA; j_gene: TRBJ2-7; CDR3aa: CASSSSRGMDYEQYF; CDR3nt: TGTGCCAGCAGCTCGTCCAGGGGGATGGACTACGAGCAGTACTTC
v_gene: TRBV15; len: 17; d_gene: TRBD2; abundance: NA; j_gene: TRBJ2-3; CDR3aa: CATSRVASGRAFGTQYF; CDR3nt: TGTGCCACCAGCAGAGTGGCTAGCGGGAGGGCCTTTGGTACGCAGTATTTT
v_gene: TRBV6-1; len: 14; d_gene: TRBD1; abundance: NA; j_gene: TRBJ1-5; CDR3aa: CASLGTGGGQPQHF; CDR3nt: TGTGCCAGCCTTGGGACAGGGGGCGGTCAGCCCCAGCATTTT
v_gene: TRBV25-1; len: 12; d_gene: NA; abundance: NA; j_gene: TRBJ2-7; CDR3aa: CASSGGLGEQYF; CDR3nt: TGTGCCAGCAGTGGGGGTTTGGGCGAGCAGTACTTC
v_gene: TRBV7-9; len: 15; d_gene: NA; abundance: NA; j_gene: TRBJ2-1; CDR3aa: CASSPWGQSHNEQFF; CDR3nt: TGTGCCAGCAGCCCTTGGGGGCAGAGCCACAATGAGCAGTTCTTC
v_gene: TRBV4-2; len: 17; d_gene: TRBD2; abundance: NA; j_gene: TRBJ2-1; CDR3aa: CASSQDHAGGIYNEQFF; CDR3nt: TGTGCCAGCAGCCAAGATCATGCGGGGGGAATCTACAATGAGCAGTTCTTC